These 22 T cell receptor beta chains came from one sample sequenced in a study of long-term antiretroviral therapy in people with HIV. The run of the v3.0 immunoSEQ assay was at survey level. Data came from immunoSEQ multiplex PCR; TCRdb stores just in-frame clones and leaves some out. The sample holds under 40,000 clones, roughly 85% seen once. The material sequenced was unsorted PBMCs, taken roughly 2.9 years before starting antiretroviral therapy. Receptor source: a woman in her twenties or thirties with HIV.

The V gene is TRBV7-9, the J gene TRBJ2-5, with 7 bases lining up with TRBD1. The CDR3 has 18 amino acids. J lost 3 bases, V lost 5 bases, and 18 bases had no gene match. CDR1 is SEHNR and CDR2 is FQNEAQ in the germline V gene (reference sequence). The CDR3 loop reads CASSAVDRVGWGEETQYF. CDR3 DNA: TGTGCCAGCAGCGCGGTTGACAGGGTCGGTTGGGGAGAAGAGACCCAGTACTTC.

The chain links TRBV15 to TRBJ1-2; D may be TRBD1 (5 bases). The CDR3 extends over 15 amino acids. With 0 bases removed from V and 5 bases from J, the gap between germline ends came to 13 bases. Germline CDR1 reads LNHNV; CDR2 reads YYDKDF (reference sequence). Written as DNA, the CDR3 is TGTGCCACCAGCAGAGATAGCCAGGGATCATATGGCTACACCTTC. Translated, it gives CATSRDSQGSYGYTF.

The chain uses TRBV19 and TRBJ1-2; TRBD1 is a possible D gene (6 bases). The CDR3 totals 13 residues. The germline V gene encodes CDR1 LNHDA and CDR2 SQIVND (reference sequence). V was cut by 9 bases and J by 4 bases, with 15 bases left in between. The CDR3 spells CASSRTEGYGYTF. CDR3 in DNA: TGTGCCAGCTCCAGGACAGAAGGCTATGGCTACACCTTC.

The V and J genes are TRBV5-1 and TRBJ1-4; D is possibly TRBD1 (6 bases). V shed 2 bases and J shed 3 bases, with 11 bases lying between them. This CDR3 spans 15 amino acids. CDR1 and CDR2 (germline): SGHRS, YFSETQ. The CDR3 spells CASSFGGLANEKLFF. The CDR3 DNA reads TGCGCCAGCAGCTTCGGGGGGCTGGCTAATGAAAAACTGTTTTTT.

Written as DNA, the CDR3 is TGCGCCAGCAGCCAGTTAGCGACCTACGAGCAGTACTTC. Translation: CASSQLATYEQYF. This sequence joins TRBV4-1 and TRBJ2-7; perhaps TRBD2 as D (5 bases). This CDR3 comprises 13 residues. The V end lost 3 bases, the J end lost 2 bases, and 8 bases lay between the germline ends. Germline V gene lookup returns CDR1 MGHRA and CDR2 YSYEKL.

This chain joins TRBV2 and TRBJ2-3, with 11 bases fitting TRBD1. Germline V gene data show CDR1 as SNHLY and CDR2 as FYNNEI. V lost 7 bases and J lost 0; bases outside the gene matches: 9. The CDR3 contains 17 residues. The CDR3 sequence: CASIDGQGATSTDTQYF. The DNA of the CDR3 is TGTGCCAGCATCGACGGACAGGGGGCGACTAGCACAGATACGCAGTATTTT.

The genes are TRBV6-1 and TRBJ1-5, with D possibly being TRBD1 (5 bases). The CDR3 runs 15 residues. The V end lost 2 bases, the J end lost 2 bases, and 10 bases lay between the germline ends. CDR1 is MNHNS, CDR2 SASEGT, per germline. Here the CDR3 reads CASSENQGGNQPQHF. The CDR3 DNA follows: TGTGCCAGCAGTGAAAACCAAGGGGGCAATCAGCCCCAGCATTTT.

The V gene is TRBV28, the J gene TRBJ2-7, with D perhaps matching TRBD1 or TRBD2 (5 bases each). The length of the CDR3 is 11 residues. The germline CDR1 and CDR2 sequences are MDHEN and SYDVKM. V dropped 6 bases and J dropped 9 bases, with 12 bases sitting between them. Written as DNA, the CDR3 is TGTGCCAGCAGCCAGGGAGAGAGGCAGTACTTC. Protein sequence: CASSQGERQYF.

The chain carries TRBV14 and TRBJ2-7; the D is unclear. CDR3 length: 16 amino acids. V was cut by 2 bases and J by 3 bases, with 17 bases left in between. Per the germline V gene, CDR1 is SGHDN and CDR2 is FVKESK. The CDR3 protein is CASSQNSSPYLYEQYF. Written as DNA, the CDR3 is TGTGCCAGCAGCCAAAATTCATCTCCGTACCTCTACGAGCAGTACTTC.

The chain has TRBV5-4 and TRBJ1-1; tentatively, D is TRBD1 (6 bases). The V end lost 6 bases, the J end lost 2 bases, and 14 bases lay between the germline ends. Germline CDR1 reads SGHNT; CDR2 reads YYREEE (reference sequence). This CDR3 region has 14 residues. This chain's CDR3 is CASTNKGGNTEAFF. CDR3 DNA: TGTGCCAGCACTAACAAGGGGGGTAACACTGAAGCTTTCTTT.

The chain is built from TRBV7-3 and TRBJ1-2; 8 bases line up with TRBD1. The J segment lost 4 bases and the V segment lost 6 bases, leaving 4 bases of the junction unmatched. The germline gives CDR1 SGHTA, CDR2 FQGTGA. The CDR3 runs 13 residues. The CDR3 is CASSYGTGYGYTF. CDR3 nucleotides: TGTGCCAGCAGTTACGGGACAGGCTATGGCTACACCTTC.

V and J are TRBV25-1 and TRBJ2-7, with D unclear. The germline V gene has CDR1 MGHDK and CDR2 SYGVNS. V lost 4 bases, J lost 4 bases, and 5 bases lay in between. This CDR3 is 11 amino acids long. CDR3 nucleotide sequence: TGTGCCAGCAGTGCCGGGTACGAGCAGTACTTC. This codes for CASSAGYEQYF.

This clone occurred a few times. CDR3 in amino acids: CASSPSKAGGYNEQFF. For the CDR3, the DNA is TGTGCCAGCAGTCCGTCGAAAGCGGGGGGTTACAATGAGCAGTTCTTC. The V and J genes are TRBV6-4 and TRBJ2-1, with 9 bases matching TRBD2. Losses at the gene ends were 5 bases for V and 4 bases for J; bases not matched to a gene: 9. CDR3 length equals 16 residues. The germline V gene encodes CDR1 MRHNA and CDR2 SNTAGT.

This clone was seen a handful of times. This sequence joins TRBV7-3 and TRBJ2-1; no reliable D call. The length of the CDR3 is 15 residues. Looked up from germline, CDR1 is SGHTA and CDR2 is FQGTGA. The V gene lost 0 bases and the J gene lost 3 bases, with 9 bases spanning the gap. CDR3 nucleotides: TGTGCCAGCAGCTTAACAGGTTCCGGCTACAATGAGCAGTTCTTC. This codes for CASSLTGSGYNEQFF.

This chain uses TRBV2 with TRBJ2-2; D gene uncertain. V was shortened by 4 bases and J by 7 bases, with 7 bases between the two germline ends. The CDR3 covers 12 residues. CDR1 and CDR2 from the germline V gene are SNHLY and FYNNEI. As DNA, the CDR3 is TGTGCCAGCAGTGCGAGAATCGGGGAGCTGTTTTTT. Its protein is CASSARIGELFF.

The rearrangement uses TRBV6-5 and TRBJ2-2, with a tentative D call TRBD1 (5 bases). V gave up 5 bases and J gave up 7 bases, with 8 bases separating them. Germline assignment: CDR1 MNHEY and CDR2 SVGAGI. CDR3 length: 12 residues. DNA for the CDR3: TGTGCCAGCAGTCCAGGGTACGGGGAGCTGTTTTTT. This codes for CASSPGYGELFF.

The rearrangement uses TRBV9 and TRBJ1-1; D unclear. Per germline, CDR1 SGDLS and CDR2 YYNGEE. V shed 1 base and J shed 1 base, with 5 bases lying between them. This CDR3 comprises 13 residues. The CDR3 is CASSVIANTEAFF. The CDR3 DNA reads as TGTGCCAGCAGCGTAATAGCGAACACTGAAGCTTTCTTT. The full variable domain, in which reference TRBV9 and TRBJ1-1 provide the parts outside the CDR3, is DSGVTQTPKHLITATGQRVTLRCSPRSGDLSVYWYQQSLDQGLQFLIQYYNGEERAKGNILERFSAQQFPDLHSELNLSSLELGDSALYFCASSVIANTEAFFGQGTRLTVV.

The rearrangement links TRBV15 to TRBJ2-5; no reliable D call. The germline V gene encodes CDR1 LNHNV and CDR2 YYDKDF (reference sequence). The CDR3 has 14 residues. V was trimmed by 4 bases and J by 0 bases, leaving 9 bases between them. In DNA, the CDR3 is TGTGCCACCAGCAACCAGCCGAACCAAGAGACCCAGTACTTC. It yields the protein CATSNQPNQETQYF.

This clone showed up just once. V and J are TRBV29-1 and TRBJ2-7; D is ambiguous. Germline CDR1 SQVTM, CDR2 ANQGSEA. V lost 5 bases and J 6 bases, leaving 14 bases between the germline ends. The CDR3 extends over 12 amino acids. CDR3 amino acids: CSVRRDPFEQYF. The CDR3 bases are TGCAGCGTTCGGAGAGACCCATTCGAGCAGTACTTC.

V and J are TRBV19 and TRBJ2-1; 7 positions match TRBD1. The CDR3 spans 15 residues. CDR1 is LNHDA and CDR2 is SQIVND in the germline V gene (reference sequence). V was pared by 5 bases and J by 5 bases, with 9 bases of the junction left unmatched. The CDR3 DNA reads as TGTGCCAGTAGTCTTACGGGACAGTTCAACAATGAGCAGTTCTTC. This translates into CASSLTGQFNNEQFF.

This chain connects TRBV19 to TRBJ1-5; 9 bases are shared with TRBD1. V lost 3 bases to trimming and J lost 5 bases; unmatched junction nucleotides: 5. This CDR3 has 15 amino acids. Per germline, CDR1 LNHDA and CDR2 SQIVND (reference sequence). CDR3 residues: CASSITGGTYQPQHF. The CDR3 DNA reads TGTGCCAGTAGTATTACAGGGGGCACTTATCAGCCCCAGCATTTT.

The rearrangement uses TRBV28 and TRBJ2-1; 7 bases agree with TRBD2. Germline V gene sequence: CDR1 MDHEN, CDR2 SYDVKM. With 5 bases clipped from V and 1 base from J, the junction kept 8 bases outside the gene matches. This CDR3 spans 16 amino acids. The CDR3 loop reads CASSDSLRGSYNEQFF. DNA of the CDR3: TGTGCCAGCAGTGACTCCTTGCGGGGGTCCTACAATGAGCAGTTCTTC.